This TCR beta chain comes out of a study of PD-1 blockade in classical Hodgkin lymphoma. Study information: Nivolumab was administered to patients intravenously at 3 mg/kg every 2 weeks.

In the case of this clone: Its antigen is undetermined.

CDR1 and CDR2 from the germline V gene are LNHDA and SQIVND (reference sequence). V was pared by 4 bases and J by 6 bases, with 7 bases of the junction left unmatched. The CDR3 consists of 16 residues. The protocol was immunoSEQ multiplex PCR, while the TCRdb copy is restricted to in-frame clones and leaves out a portion. The sample includes about 17,000 clones, under 85% of them seen just once. All trial patients relapsed after autologous stem cell transplantation. The best responses consisted of complete response, partial response or progressive disease. Findings of the study overall: Lower baseline TCR diversity was reported for newly diagnosed patients than for healthy donors.

The gene calls are TRBV19 and TRBJ2-1, with 12 bases fitting TRBD2. The sequencing used peripheral blood mononuclear cells (PBMCs), collected at baseline. The sequence derives from a human donor with classical Hodgkin lymphoma. The CDR3 sequence: CASSTLAGGISNEQFF. The CDR3 DNA sequence: TGTGCCAGTAGTACACTAGCGGGGGGCATATCCAATGAGCAGTTCTTC.